This TCR beta chain came from a study of T-cell memory formation after mild COVID-19. For the study at large: Clusters of TCRs were largely donor specific. Study-level findings and limits: Among clones contracting day 15 to 85, CD4/CD8 was balanced, whereas later expanders leaned CD4+. Some SARS-CoV-2-responding clones were already detected in memory before infection.

A word on this clonotype: Its specificity is unknown.

Germline CDR1 DFQATT, CDR2 SNEGSKA (reference sequence). The CDR3 length is 14 residues. The ends were cut back, 1 base at V and 3 bases at J, with 10 bases in the middle. TCR alpha and TCR beta cDNA libraries with sample barcodes and UMIs came from 5'RACE using constant-segment primers. TCRdb itself ran the 5' RACE reads through MiXCR, one entry per CDR3 protein. The table has approximately 100,000 distinct CDR3 sequences, around 11% seen once. The chain joins TRBV20-1 to TRBJ2-1; possibly TRBD1 or TRBD2 for D (5 bases each). Material for sequencing was PBMCs or a T cell subset sorted from them (not recorded which). The TCR originated in an adult woman who had mild COVID-19 (a few samples of this study predate the infection). Cell type and time point are not known. The CDR3 here is CSARGQGDYNEQFF. As DNA, the CDR3 is TGCAGTGCTAGAGGGCAGGGAGACTACAATGAGCAGTTCTTC.